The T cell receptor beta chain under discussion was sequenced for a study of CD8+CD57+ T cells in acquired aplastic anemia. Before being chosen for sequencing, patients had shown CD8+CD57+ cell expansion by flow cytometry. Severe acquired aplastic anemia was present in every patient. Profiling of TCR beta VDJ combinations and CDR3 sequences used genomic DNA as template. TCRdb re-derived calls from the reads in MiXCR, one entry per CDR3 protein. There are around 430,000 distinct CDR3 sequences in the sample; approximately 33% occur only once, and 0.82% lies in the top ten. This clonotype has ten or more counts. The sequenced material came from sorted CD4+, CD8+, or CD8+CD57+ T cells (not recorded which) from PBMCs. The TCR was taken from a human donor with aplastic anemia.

In DNA form, the CDR3 reads TGCAGTGCTAGTTCCCCGGGTCAGCCCCAGCATTTT. It codes for CSASSPGQPQHF. V usage is TRBV20-1 and J usage is TRBJ1-5; D uncertain. The CDR3 is 12 residues long. Between the trimmed V and J ends, which lost 3 bases and 6 bases, there was a span of 9 bases. CDR1 is DFQATT, CDR2 SNEGSKA, per germline (reference sequence).